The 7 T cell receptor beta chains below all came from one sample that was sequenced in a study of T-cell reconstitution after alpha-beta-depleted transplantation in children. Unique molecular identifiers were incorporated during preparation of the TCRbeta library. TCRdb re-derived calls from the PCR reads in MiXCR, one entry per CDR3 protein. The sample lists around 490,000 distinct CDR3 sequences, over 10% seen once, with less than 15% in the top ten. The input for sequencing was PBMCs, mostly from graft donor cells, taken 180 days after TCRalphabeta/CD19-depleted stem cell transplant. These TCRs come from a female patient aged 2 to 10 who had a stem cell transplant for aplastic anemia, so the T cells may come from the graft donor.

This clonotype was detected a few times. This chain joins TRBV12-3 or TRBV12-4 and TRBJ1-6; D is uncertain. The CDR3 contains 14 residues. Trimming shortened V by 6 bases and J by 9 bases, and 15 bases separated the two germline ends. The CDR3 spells CASREPGGFSPLHF. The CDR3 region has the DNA TGTGCCAGCAGGGAACCAGGAGGGTTTTCACCCCTCCACTTT.

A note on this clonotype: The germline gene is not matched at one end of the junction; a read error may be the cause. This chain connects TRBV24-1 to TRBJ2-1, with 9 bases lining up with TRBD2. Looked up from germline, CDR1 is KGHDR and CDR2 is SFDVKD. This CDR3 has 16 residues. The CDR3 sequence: CAISDLNWLAGNEQFF. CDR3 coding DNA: TGTGCCATCAGTGATTTGAATTGGCTAGCGGGAAATGAGCAGTTCTTC.

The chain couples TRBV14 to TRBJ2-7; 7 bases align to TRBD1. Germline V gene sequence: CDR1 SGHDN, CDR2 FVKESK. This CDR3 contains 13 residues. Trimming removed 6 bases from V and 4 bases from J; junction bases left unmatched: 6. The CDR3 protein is CASRRGQQYEQYF. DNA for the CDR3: TGTGCCAGCAGACGGGGACAGCAGTACGAGCAGTACTTC.

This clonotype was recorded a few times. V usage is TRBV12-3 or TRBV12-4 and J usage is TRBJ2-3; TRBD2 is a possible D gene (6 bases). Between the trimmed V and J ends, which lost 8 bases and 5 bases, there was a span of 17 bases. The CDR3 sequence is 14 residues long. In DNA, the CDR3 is TGTGCCAGCCACTGGGGGAGGATGGTAGATACGCAGTATTTT. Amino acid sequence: CASHWGRMVDTQYF.

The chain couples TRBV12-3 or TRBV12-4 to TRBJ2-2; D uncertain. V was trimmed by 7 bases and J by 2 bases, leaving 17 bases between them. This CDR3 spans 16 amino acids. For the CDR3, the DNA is TGTGCCAGCACGTCTTCTAGGCGATCAAACACCGGGGAGCTGTTTTTT. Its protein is CASTSSRRSNTGELFF.

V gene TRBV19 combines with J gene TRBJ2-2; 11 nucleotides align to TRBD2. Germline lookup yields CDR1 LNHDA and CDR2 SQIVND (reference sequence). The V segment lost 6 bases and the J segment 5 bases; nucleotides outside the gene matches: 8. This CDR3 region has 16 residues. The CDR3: CASSRTSGRETGELFF. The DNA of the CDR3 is TGTGCCAGTAGCCGAACTAGCGGGAGAGAGACCGGGGAGCTGTTTTTT.

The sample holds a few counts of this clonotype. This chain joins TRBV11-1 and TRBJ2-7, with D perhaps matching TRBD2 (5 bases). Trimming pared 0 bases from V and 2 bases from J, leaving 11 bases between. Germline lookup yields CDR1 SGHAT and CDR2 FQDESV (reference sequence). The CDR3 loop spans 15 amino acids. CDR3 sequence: CASSLARREPYEQYF. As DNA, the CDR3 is TGTGCCAGCAGCTTAGCGAGAAGGGAGCCCTACGAGCAGTACTTC.